This entry is about one T cell receptor (beta chain). Antigen unknown. The sample is drawn from a study of Graves' ophthalmopathy and Graves' hyperthyroidism. Notes on the study in general: Also, most clonotypes expanded in the thyroid above 0.001 frequency appeared in blood.

The authors amplified TCR beta CDR3 regions, and they did so from RNA transcripts for repertoire sequencing. Scientists carried out first-round RT-PCR using HTBI primers and then a second-round multiplex PCR. MiXCR was run by TCRdb on the multiplex PCR reads, yielding one entry per CDR3 protein. The sample shows around 51,000 distinct CDR3 sequences, 50% of them seen only once. Uncontrolled infections, other autoimmune diseases, pregnancy or lactation barred patients from enrollment. The CDR3 spans 13 residues. Germline-derived CDR1 and CDR2 are KGHDR and SFDVKD. The germline V and J ends were trimmed by 3 bases and 4 bases, with 8 bases remaining between them.

This TCR was recovered from an adult man with Graves' ophthalmopathy. The sequencing sample was made of peripheral blood. The chain has TRBV24-1 and TRBJ1-1, with no clear D. CDR3 nucleotides: TGTGCCACCAGTGATGGAGGATCCACTGAAGCTTTCTTT. It codes for CATSDGGSTEAFF.